The clone carrying this T cell receptor (beta chain) appeared a few times. The authors sorted CD4+ naive, central memory, regulatory and stem cell-like memory cells via CD45RO/CCR7/CD25/CD127/CD95/CD27. This CDR3 is 18 amino acids long. V was clipped by 5 bases and J by 2 bases; unmatched bases: 15. CDR1 and CDR2 from the germline V gene are LGHNA and YSLEER. This entry is derived from a study of beta chain features in type 1 diabetes. At the level of the study: Sorted cells from all samples, numbering over 85,000,000, were examined.

Sequencing targeted expressed TCRB transcripts, as all isolated RNA had been reverse transcribed. Clones were sequenced by immunoSEQ multiplex PCR, and TCRdb holds only the in-frame ones, with some missing. The table includes about half a million clones, roughly 10% detected once. The receptor's source is a woman aged 18-29 years in good health. The V call is TRBV4-3, the J call TRBJ2-3; TRBD1 matches 8 bases. Sequencing was done on a sample of naive CD4+ T cells from blood. The CDR3 DNA follows: TGCGCCAGCAGCGGAAACCCCCGGGACAGGAAAACCACAGATACGCAGTATTTT. Its translation: CASSGNPRDRKTTDTQYF.